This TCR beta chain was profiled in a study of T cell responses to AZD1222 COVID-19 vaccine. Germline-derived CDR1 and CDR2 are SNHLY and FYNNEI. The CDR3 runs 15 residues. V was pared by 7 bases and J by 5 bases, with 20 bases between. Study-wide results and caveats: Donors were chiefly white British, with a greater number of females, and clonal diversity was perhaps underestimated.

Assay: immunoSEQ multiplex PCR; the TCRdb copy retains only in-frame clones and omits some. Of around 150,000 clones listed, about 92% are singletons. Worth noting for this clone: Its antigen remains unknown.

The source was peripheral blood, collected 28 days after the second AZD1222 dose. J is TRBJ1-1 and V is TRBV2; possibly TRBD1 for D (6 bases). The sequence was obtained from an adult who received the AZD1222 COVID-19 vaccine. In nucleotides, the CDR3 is TGTGCCAGCAATTGGGCAAGGGGGGTAGGGACTGAAGCTTTCTTT. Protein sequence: CASNWARGVGTEAFF.